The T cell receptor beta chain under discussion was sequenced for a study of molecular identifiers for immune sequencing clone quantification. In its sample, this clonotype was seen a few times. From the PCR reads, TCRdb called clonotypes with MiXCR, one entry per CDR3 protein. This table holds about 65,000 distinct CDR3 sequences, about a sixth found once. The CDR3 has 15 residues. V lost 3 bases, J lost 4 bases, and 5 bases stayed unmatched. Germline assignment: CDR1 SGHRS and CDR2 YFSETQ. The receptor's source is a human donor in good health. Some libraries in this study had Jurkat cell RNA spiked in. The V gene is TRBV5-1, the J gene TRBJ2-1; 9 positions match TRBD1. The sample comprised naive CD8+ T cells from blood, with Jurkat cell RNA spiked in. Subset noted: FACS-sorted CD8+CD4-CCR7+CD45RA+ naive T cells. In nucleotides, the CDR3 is TGCGCCAGCAGCTGGGGGACAGGGCCATACAATGAGCAGTTCTTC. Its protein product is CASSWGTGPYNEQFF.